The T cell receptor (beta chain) described here comes from a study of T cells in Graves' hyperthyroidism and ophthalmopathy. The germline V gene has CDR1 MDHEN and CDR2 SYDVKM. The V end lost 6 bases, the J end lost 2 bases, and 8 bases lay between the germline ends. The CDR3 spans 12 residues. Using RNA transcripts as the source, TCR beta CDR3 regions were amplified. Initially, a first-round RT-PCR of the TCR CDR3 employed the HTBI primer set. MiXCR was run by TCRdb on the multiplex PCR reads, yielding one entry per CDR3 protein. The sample lists 600,000 to 700,000 distinct CDR3 sequences; 45% were seen once. This clonotype showed up just a few times.

This clonotype was sampled from an adult man with Graves' disease, either hyperthyroidism or ophthalmopathy (not recorded which). Sequenced input: peripheral blood or thyroid tissue (not recorded which). The rearrangement uses TRBV28 and TRBJ2-7; TRBD1 is a possible D gene (5 bases). Here the CDR3 DNA reads TGTGCCAGCAGATCAGGGACCTACGAGCAGTACTTC. Its translation: CASRSGTYEQYF. The complete variable domain, with remaining parts taken from reference TRBV28 and TRBJ2-7, reads DVKVTQSSRYLVKRTGEKVFLECVQDMDHENMFWYRQDPGLGLRLIYFSYDVKMKEKGDIPEGYSVSREKKERFSLILESASTNQTSMYLCASRSGTYEQYFGPGTRLTVT.